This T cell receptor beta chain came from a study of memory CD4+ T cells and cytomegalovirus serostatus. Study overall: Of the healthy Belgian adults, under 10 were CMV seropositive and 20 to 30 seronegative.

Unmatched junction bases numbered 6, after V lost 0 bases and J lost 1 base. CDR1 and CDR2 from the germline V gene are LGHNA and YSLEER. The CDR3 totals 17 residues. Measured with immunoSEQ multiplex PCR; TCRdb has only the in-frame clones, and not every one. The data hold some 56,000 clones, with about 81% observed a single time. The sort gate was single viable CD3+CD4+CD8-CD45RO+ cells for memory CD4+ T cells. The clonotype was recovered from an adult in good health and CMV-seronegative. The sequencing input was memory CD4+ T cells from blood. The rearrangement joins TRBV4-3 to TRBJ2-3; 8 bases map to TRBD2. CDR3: CASSQDFRGGRTDTQYF. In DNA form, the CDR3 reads TGCGCCAGCAGCCAAGATTTCCGGGGGGGCCGCACAGATACGCAGTATTTT.